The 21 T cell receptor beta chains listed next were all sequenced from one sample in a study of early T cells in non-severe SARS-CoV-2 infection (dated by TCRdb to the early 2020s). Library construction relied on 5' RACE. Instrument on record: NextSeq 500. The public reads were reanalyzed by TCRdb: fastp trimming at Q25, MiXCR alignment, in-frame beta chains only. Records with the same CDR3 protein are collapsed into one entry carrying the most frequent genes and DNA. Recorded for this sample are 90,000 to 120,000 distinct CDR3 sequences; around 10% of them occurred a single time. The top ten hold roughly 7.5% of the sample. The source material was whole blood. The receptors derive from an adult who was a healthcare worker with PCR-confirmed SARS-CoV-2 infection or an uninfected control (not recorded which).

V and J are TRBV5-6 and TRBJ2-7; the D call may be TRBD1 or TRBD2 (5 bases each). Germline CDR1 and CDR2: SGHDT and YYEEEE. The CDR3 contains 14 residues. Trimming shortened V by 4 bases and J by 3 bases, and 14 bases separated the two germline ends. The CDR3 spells CASSPPGRYYEQYF. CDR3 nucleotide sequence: TGTGCCAGCAGCCCCCCGGGACGGTACTACGAGCAGTACTTC.

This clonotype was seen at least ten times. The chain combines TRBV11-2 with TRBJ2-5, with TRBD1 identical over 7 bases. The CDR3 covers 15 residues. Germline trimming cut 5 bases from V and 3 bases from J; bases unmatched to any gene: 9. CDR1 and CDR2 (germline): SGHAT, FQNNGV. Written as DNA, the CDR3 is TGTGCCAGCAGCCCAGCGGAGACAGGGAAAGAGACCCAGTACTTC. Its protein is CASSPAETGKETQYF.

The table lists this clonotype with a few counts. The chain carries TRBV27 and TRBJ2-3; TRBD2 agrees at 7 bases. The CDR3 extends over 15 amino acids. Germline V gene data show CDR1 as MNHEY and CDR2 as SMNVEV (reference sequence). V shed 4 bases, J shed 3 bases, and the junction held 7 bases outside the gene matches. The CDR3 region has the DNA TGTGCCAGCAGTTCCAGGACTAGTCGTACAGATACGCAGTATTTT. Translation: CASSSRTSRTDTQYF.

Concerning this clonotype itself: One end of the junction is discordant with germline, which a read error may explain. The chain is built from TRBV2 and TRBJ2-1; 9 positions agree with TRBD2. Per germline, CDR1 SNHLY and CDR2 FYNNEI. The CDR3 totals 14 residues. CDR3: CAGRLAGVYNEQFF. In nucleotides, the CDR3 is TGTGCCGGCAGATTAGCGGGGGTCTACAATGAGCAGTTCTTC. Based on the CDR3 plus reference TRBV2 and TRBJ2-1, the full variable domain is EPEVTQTPSHQVTQMGQEVILRCVPISNHLYFYWYRQILGQKVEFLVSFYNNEISEKSEIFDDQFSVERPDGSNFTLKIRSTKLEDSAMYFCAGRLAGVYNEQFFGPGTRLTVL.

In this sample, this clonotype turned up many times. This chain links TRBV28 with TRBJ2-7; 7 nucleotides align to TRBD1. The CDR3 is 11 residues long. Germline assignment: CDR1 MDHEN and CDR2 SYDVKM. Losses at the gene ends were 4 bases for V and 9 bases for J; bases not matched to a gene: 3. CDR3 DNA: TGTGCCAGCAGTTCACAGGGGTTGCAGTACTTC. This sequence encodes CASSSQGLQYF.

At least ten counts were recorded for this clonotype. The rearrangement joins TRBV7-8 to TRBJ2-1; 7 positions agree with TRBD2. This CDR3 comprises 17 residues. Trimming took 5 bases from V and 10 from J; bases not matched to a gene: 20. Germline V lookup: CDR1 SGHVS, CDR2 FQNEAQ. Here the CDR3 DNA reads TGTGCCAGCAGCCCCCACGTTAGGAGCGGGATAGGAGGGGAGCAGTTCTTC. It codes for CASSPHVRSGIGGEQFF.

CDR3 in amino acids: CASSPPQRLNTGELFF. In nucleotides, the CDR3 is TGTGCCAGCAGTCCCCCCCAGCGACTGAACACCGGGGAGCTGTTTTTT. The J gene is TRBJ2-2, the V gene TRBV12-3 or TRBV12-4; D gene uncertain. This CDR3 contains 16 residues. The V and J ends lost 5 bases and 1 base respectively, with 14 bases between them.

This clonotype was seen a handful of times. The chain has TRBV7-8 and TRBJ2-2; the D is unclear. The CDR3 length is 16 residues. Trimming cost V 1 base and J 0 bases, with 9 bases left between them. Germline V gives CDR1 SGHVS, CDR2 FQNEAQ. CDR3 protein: CASSLEFGTNTGELFF. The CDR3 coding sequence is TGTGCCAGCAGCTTAGAGTTCGGAACGAACACCGGGGAGCTGTTTTTT.

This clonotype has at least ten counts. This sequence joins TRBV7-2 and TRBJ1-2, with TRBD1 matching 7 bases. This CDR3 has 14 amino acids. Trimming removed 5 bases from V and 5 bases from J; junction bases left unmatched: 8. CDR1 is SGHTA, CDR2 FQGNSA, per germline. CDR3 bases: TGTGCCAGCAGCCCCAGGACAGGAGGATATGGCTACACCTTC. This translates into CASSPRTGGYGYTF.

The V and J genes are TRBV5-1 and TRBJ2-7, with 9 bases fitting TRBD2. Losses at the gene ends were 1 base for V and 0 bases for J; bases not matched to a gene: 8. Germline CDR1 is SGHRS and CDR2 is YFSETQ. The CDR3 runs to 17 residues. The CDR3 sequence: CASSLNTAGGGSYEQYF. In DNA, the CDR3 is TGCGCCAGCAGCTTGAATACAGCGGGGGGCGGCTCCTACGAGCAGTACTTC.

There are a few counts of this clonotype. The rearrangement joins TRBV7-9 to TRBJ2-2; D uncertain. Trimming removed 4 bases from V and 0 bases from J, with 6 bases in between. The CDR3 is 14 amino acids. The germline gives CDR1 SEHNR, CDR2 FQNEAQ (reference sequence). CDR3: CASSSGSNTGELFF. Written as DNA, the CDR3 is TGTGCCAGCAGCTCCGGGTCGAACACCGGGGAGCTGTTTTTT. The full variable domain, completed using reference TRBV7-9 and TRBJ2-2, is DTGVSQNPRHKITKRGQNVTFRCDPISEHNRLYWYRQTLGQGPEFLTYFQNEAQLEKSRLLSDRFSAERPKGSFSTLEIQRTEQGDSAMYLCASSSGSNTGELFFGEGSRLTVL.

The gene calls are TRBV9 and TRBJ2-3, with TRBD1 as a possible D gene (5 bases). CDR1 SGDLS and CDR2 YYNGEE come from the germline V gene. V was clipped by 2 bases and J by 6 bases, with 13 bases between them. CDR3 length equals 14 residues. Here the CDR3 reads CASSVAQARDTQYF. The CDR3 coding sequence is TGTGCCAGCAGCGTCGCACAGGCTCGGGATACGCAGTATTTT.

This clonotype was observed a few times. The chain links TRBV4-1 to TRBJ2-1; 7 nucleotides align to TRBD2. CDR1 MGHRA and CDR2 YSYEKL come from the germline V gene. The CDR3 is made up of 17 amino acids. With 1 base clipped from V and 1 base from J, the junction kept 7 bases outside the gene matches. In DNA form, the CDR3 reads TGCGCCAGCAGCCAAGTAGACATGGGACTATCCTACAATGAGCAGTTCTTC. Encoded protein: CASSQVDMGLSYNEQFF.

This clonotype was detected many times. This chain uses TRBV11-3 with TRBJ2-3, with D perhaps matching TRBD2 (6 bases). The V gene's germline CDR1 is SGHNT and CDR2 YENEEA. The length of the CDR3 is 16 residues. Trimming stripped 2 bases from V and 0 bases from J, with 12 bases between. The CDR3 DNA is TGTGCCAGCAGCTTATCGTACGGGAGAAGCACAGATACGCAGTATTTT. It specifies CASSLSYGRSTDTQYF. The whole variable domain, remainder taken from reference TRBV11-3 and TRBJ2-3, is EAGVVQSPRYKIIEKKQPVAFWCNPISGHNTLYWYLQNLGQGPELLIRYENEEAVDDSQLPKDRFSAERLKGVDSTLKIQPAELGDSAVYLCASSLSYGRSTDTQYFGPGTRLTVL.

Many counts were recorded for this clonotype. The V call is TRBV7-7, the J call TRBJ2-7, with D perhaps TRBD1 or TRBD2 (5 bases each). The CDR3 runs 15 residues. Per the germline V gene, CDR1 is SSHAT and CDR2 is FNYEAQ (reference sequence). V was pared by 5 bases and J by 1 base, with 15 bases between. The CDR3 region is CASSPGTDNSYEQYF. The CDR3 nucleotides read TGTGCCAGCAGCCCCGGGACGGATAATTCCTACGAGCAGTACTTC.

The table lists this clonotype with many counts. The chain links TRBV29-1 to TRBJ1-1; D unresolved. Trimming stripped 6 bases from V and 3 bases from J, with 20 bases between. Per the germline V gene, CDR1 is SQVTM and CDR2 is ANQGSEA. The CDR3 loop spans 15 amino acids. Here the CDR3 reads CSVEGAGSVYTEAFF. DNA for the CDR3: TGCAGCGTGGAGGGCGCGGGTAGCGTCTACACTGAAGCTTTCTTT.

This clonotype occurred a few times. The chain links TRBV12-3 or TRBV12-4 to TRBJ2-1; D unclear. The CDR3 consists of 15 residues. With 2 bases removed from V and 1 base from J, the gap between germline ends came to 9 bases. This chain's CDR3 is CASSLTLRSYNEQFF. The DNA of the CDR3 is TGTGCCAGCAGTTTAACCCTTAGGTCCTACAATGAGCAGTTCTTC.

CDR3 sequence: CASSPVAGGRYNEQFF. The CDR3 bases are TGTGCCAGCAGCCCCGTAGCGGGAGGCCGCTACAATGAGCAGTTCTTC. V usage is TRBV9 and J usage is TRBJ2-1, with TRBD2 matching 10 bases. Germline loops: CDR1 SGDLS, CDR2 YYNGEE. Germline trimming cut 4 bases from V and 3 bases from J; bases unmatched to any gene: 7. The CDR3 contains 16 residues.

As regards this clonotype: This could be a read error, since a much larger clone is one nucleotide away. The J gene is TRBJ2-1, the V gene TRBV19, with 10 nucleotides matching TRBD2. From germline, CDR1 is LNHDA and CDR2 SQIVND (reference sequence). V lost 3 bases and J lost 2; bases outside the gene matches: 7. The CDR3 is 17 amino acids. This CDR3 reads CASSMGPSGGTYNEQFF. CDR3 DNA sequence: TGTGCCAGTAGTATGGGCCCTAGCGGGGGAACCTACAATGAGCAGTTCTTC.

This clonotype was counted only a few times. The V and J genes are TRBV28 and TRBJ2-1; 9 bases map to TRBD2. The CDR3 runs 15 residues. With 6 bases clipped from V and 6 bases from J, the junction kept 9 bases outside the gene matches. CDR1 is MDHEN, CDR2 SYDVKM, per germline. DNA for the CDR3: TGTGCCAGCAGAGCAGGGCTAGCGGGATTCAATGAGCAGTTCTTC. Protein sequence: CASRAGLAGFNEQFF.

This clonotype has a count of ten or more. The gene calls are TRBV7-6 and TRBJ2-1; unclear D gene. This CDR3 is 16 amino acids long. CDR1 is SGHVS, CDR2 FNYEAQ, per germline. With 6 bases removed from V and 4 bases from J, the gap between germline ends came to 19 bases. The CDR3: CASSGMIGRRYNEQFF. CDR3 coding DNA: TGTGCCAGCAGTGGCATGATAGGACGTAGGTACAATGAGCAGTTCTTC.